A single sample gave rise to the 9 T cell receptor beta chains below, sequenced in a study of CD8+ T cells in alopecia areata. TCR sequencing used cDNA made by reverse transcription of extracted RNA. Method: immunoSEQ multiplex PCR; TCRdb's copy keeps in-frame clones and lacks some. The table has 89,000 or so clones, roughly 47% seen once; the top ten hold approximately 5.3%. The specimen was NKG2D-high CD8+ T cells sorted from blood. The receptors shown here come from a human donor with alopecia areata.

This clone was detected a few times. The chain uses TRBV5-4 and TRBJ2-1; D unresolved. CDR1 is SGHNT and CDR2 is YYREEE in the germline V gene (reference sequence). V shed 2 bases and J shed 9 bases, with 9 bases lying between them. This CDR3 is built from 12 residues. CDR3 sequence (DNA): TGTGCCAGCAGCTTTGGAGTTGGTGAGCAGTTCTTC. Amino acids: CASSFGVGEQFF.

The CDR3 loop reads CSGVSTGNSYEQYF. In nucleotides, the CDR3 is TGCAGCGGGGTCAGTACGGGGAATTCCTACGAGCAGTACTTC. The chain employs TRBV29-1 and TRBJ2-7; perhaps TRBD2 as D (5 bases). This CDR3 is 14 amino acids long. The V gene lost 7 bases and the J gene lost 1 base, with 17 bases spanning the gap. Germline V lookup: CDR1 SQVTM, CDR2 ANQGSEA.

The chain combines TRBV14 with TRBJ1-6, with TRBD1 identical over 7 bases. Germline CDR1 reads SGHDN; CDR2 reads FVKESK. V lost 5 bases, J lost 5 bases, and 3 bases stayed unmatched. The CDR3 sequence is 14 residues long. CDR3 region: CASSYDRDNSPLHF. As DNA, the CDR3 is TGTGCCAGCAGCTACGACAGGGATAATTCACCCCTCCACTTT.

The chain is built from TRBV10-3 and TRBJ2-3; 9 bases are shared with TRBD2. The CDR3 consists of 16 residues. Germline V gene data show CDR1 as ENHRY and CDR2 as SYGVKD. J lost 0 bases, V lost 10 bases, and 11 bases had no gene match. The CDR3 nucleotides read TGTGCCACGACCGGGTGGACTAGCGAAAGCACAGATACGCAGTATTTT. Translated: CATTGWTSESTDTQYF.

This chain connects TRBV5-1 to TRBJ1-2; 10 bases agree with TRBD1. The CDR3 runs to 16 residues. Germline V gives CDR1 SGHRS, CDR2 YFSETQ. J gave up 4 bases and V 4 bases, and 10 bases lay outside the gene matches. CDR3 nucleotide sequence: TGCGCCAGCAGCCCGGGACAGGGGCCATTGATCTATGGCTACACCTTC. This codes for CASSPGQGPLIYGYTF.

This clone appeared a few times. The chain recombines TRBV4-1 with TRBJ2-3; maybe TRBD2 (7 bases). The CDR3 runs 15 residues. V lost 2 bases, J lost 5 bases, and 14 bases lay in between. Germline values: CDR1 MGHRA, CDR2 YSYEKL. The CDR3 is CASSQFGGPEDTQYF. The CDR3 coding sequence is TGCGCCAGCAGCCAATTCGGGGGGCCCGAAGATACGCAGTATTTT.

The rearrangement uses TRBV7-6 and TRBJ1-4, with D maybe TRBD1 (5 bases). The germline gives CDR1 SGHVS, CDR2 FNYEAQ. V was clipped by 8 bases and J by 4 bases, with 14 bases between them. This CDR3 region has 14 residues. CDR3 loop: CASGPWGSNEKLFF. The CDR3 DNA follows: TGTGCCAGCGGTCCGTGGGGCAGTAATGAAAAACTGTTTTTT.

The chain links TRBV30 to TRBJ1-1; D possibly corresponds to TRBD1 (5 bases). The CDR3 is made up of 14 amino acids. Germline V gene lookup returns CDR1 GTSNPN and CDR2 SVGIG (reference sequence). The V end was cut by 0 bases, the J end by 0 bases, with 8 bases between. The CDR3 loop is CAWSVRQMNTEAFF. CDR3 DNA sequence: TGTGCCTGGAGTGTTAGACAGATGAACACTGAAGCTTTCTTT. The variable domain in full, with the rest retrieved from reference TRBV30 and TRBJ1-1, is SQTIHQWPATLVQPVGSPLSLECTVEGTSNPNLYWYRQAAGRGLQLLFYSVGIGQISSEVPQNLSASRPQDRQFILSSKKLLLSDSGFYLCAWSVRQMNTEAFFGQGTRLTVV.

This clone came up a few times. Other DNA sequences in this specimen translate into the identical CDR3. The chain joins TRBV13 to TRBJ2-7, with TRBD1 matching over 7 bases. Germline CDR1 reads PRHDT; CDR2 reads FYEKMQ (reference sequence). J gave up 0 bases and V 5 bases, and 4 bases lay outside the gene matches. This CDR3 comprises 14 residues. Here the CDR3 DNA reads TGTGCCAGCAGCCTGGGGGACAGCTCCTACGAGCAGTACTTC. This sequence encodes CASSLGDSSYEQYF.